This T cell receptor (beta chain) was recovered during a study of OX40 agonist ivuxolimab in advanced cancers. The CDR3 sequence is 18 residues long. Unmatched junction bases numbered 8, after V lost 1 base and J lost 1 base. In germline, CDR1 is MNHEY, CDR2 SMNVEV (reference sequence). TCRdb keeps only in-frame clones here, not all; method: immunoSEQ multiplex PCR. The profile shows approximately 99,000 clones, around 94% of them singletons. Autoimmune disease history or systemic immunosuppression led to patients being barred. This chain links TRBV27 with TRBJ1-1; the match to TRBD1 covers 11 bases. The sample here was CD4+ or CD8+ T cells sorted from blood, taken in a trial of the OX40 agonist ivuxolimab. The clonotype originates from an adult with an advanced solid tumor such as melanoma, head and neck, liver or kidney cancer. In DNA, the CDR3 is TGTGCCAGCAGTTTATATGTGGTCGGGACAGGGGGGAACACTGAAGCTTTCTTT. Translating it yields CASSLYVVGTGGNTEAFF.